This T cell receptor (beta chain) was identified in a study of blood T cell repertoires in COVID-19. About the research overall: The analysed material was cDNA or gDNA that came from T cells, B-cell-depleted T cells, or PBMCs.

People in the exposed group encountered a COVID-19 case within 2 weeks before entering the study. The method was immunoSEQ multiplex PCR; TCRdb's version includes in-frame clones alone and lacks a portion of them. The data hold roughly 230,000 clones, with about 85% observed a single time. The CDR3 spans 13 residues. V lost 6 bases and J lost 2; bases outside the gene matches: 1. From germline, CDR1 is MNHEY and CDR2 SVGEGT. This chain uses TRBV6-2 or TRBV6-3 with TRBJ1-5, with 7 bases matching TRBD1. Sequencing was done on a sample of PBMCs or T cells enriched from blood (not recorded which). The TCR originated in a woman between 45 and 60 years old who had been exposed to COVID-19. Written as DNA, the CDR3 is TGTGCCAGCAGCACAGGGGGCAATCAGCCCCAGCATTTT. Translation gives CASSTGGNQPQHF.